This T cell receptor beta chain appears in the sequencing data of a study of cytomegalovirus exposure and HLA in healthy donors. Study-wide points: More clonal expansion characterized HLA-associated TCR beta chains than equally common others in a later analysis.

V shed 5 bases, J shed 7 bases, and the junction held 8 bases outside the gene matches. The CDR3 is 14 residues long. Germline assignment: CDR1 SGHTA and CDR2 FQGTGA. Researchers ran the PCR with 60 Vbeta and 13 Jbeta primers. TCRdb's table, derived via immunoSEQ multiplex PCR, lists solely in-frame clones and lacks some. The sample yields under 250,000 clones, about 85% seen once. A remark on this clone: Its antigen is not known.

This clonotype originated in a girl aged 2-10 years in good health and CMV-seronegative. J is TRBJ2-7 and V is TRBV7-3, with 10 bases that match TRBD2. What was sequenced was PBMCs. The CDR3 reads CASSVSGGAEEQYF. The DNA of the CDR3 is TGTGCCAGCAGCGTAAGCGGGGGGGCGGAGGAGCAGTACTTC.